These 27 T cell receptor beta chains were sequenced from one sample in a study of blood T cell repertoires in COVID-19. Generated by immunoSEQ multiplex PCR, the TCRdb table keeps only in-frame clones and is missing some. The sample consists of about 110,000 clones, 65% to 85% of them appearing once. What was sequenced was peripheral blood. The receptors were gathered from a woman aged 70-85 years with acute or convalescent COVID-19.

The genes are TRBV6-5 and TRBJ2-7, with TRBD2 matching over 8 bases. V gave up 5 bases and J gave up 2 bases; unmatched junction bases: 5. The CDR3 has 14 amino acids. The germline gives CDR1 MNHEY, CDR2 SVGAGI. The CDR3 sequence: CASSPRGAPYEQYF. DNA for the CDR3: TGTGCCAGCAGTCCGCGGGGGGCCCCCTACGAGCAGTACTTC.

This clone was seen more than once but under ten times. This chain connects TRBV5-1 to TRBJ1-1; tentatively, D is TRBD1 (5 bases). CDR1 and CDR2 from the germline V gene are SGHRS and YFSETQ. This CDR3 has 15 residues. The V end lost 0 bases, the J end lost 6 bases, and 15 bases lay between the germline ends. CDR3 in amino acids: CASSLDLGRGAEAFF. In DNA form, the CDR3 reads TGCGCCAGCAGCTTGGATTTGGGGCGGGGGGCTGAAGCTTTCTTT.

J is TRBJ1-2 and V is TRBV5-6; 9 positions match TRBD1. The CDR3 is 15 residues long. Germline CDR1 and CDR2: SGHDT and YYEEEE. V lost 1 base to trimming and J lost 4 bases; unmatched junction nucleotides: 5. The CDR3 protein is CASSLTGGFLYGYTF. The CDR3 region has the DNA TGTGCCAGCAGCTTGACAGGGGGCTTCCTCTATGGCTACACCTTC.

The chain joins TRBV5-5 to TRBJ2-7; tentatively, D is TRBD1 (5 bases). Germline-derived CDR1 and CDR2 are SGHKS and YYEKEE (reference sequence). The V end lost 1 base, the J end lost 6 bases, and 11 bases lay between the germline ends. This CDR3 region has 13 residues. The CDR3 nucleotides are TGTGCCAGCAGCTTGAAAGTGGGGCCCGAGCAGTACTTC. Protein: CASSLKVGPEQYF.

The chain couples TRBV5-6 to TRBJ2-1; 9 nucleotides agree with TRBD2. This CDR3 is built from 15 residues. Germline CDR1 SGHDT, CDR2 YYEEEE. The ends lost 5 bases at V and 0 bases at J; junction bases unmatched: 3. This chain's CDR3 is CASSPLAGSYNEQFF. The CDR3 nucleotides read TGTGCCAGCAGTCCACTAGCGGGCTCCTACAATGAGCAGTTCTTC. The variable domain in full, with the rest retrieved from reference TRBV5-6 and TRBJ2-1, is DAGVTQSPTHLIKTRGQQVTLRCSPKSGHDTVSWYQQALGQGPQFIFQYYEEEERQRGNFPDRFSGHQFPNYSSELNVNALLLGDSALYLCASSPLAGSYNEQFFGPGTRLTVL.

The chain uses TRBV28 and TRBJ2-1; TRBD2 matches 11 bases. The CDR3 length is 17 residues. The V segment lost 6 bases and the J segment 0 bases; nucleotides outside the gene matches: 7. Per the germline V gene, CDR1 is MDHEN and CDR2 is SYDVKM. CDR3 DNA sequence: TGTGCCAGCAGCTCCTCCGGACTAGCGGGCTCCTACAATGAGCAGTTCTTC. Residues: CASSSSGLAGSYNEQFF. The complete variable domain, with remaining parts taken from reference TRBV28 and TRBJ2-1, reads DVKVTQSSRYLVKRTGEKVFLECVQDMDHENMFWYRQDPGLGLRLIYFSYDVKMKEKGDIPEGYSVSREKKERFSLILESASTNQTSMYLCASSSSGLAGSYNEQFFGPGTRLTVL.

The chain combines TRBV19 with TRBJ1-2; tentative D call: TRBD1 (6 bases). Germline CDR1 and CDR2: LNHDA and SQIVND (reference sequence). This CDR3 contains 13 residues. The V end lost 3 bases, the J end lost 14 bases, and 19 bases lay between the germline ends. The CDR3 DNA follows: TGTGCCAGTAGTATCGGGACAATCAGGGGCCTAACCTTC. This sequence encodes CASSIGTIRGLTF.

This chain connects TRBV5-4 to TRBJ2-1, with TRBD2 matching 10 bases. V lost 2 bases to trimming and J lost 6 bases; unmatched junction nucleotides: 5. CDR3 length: 15 residues. Germline lookup yields CDR1 SGHNT and CDR2 YYREEE (reference sequence). DNA of the CDR3: TGTGCCAGCAGCTTAAGCGGGAGGGCCGGCAATGAGCAGTTCTTC. Translating it yields CASSLSGRAGNEQFF.

The chain carries TRBV25-1 and TRBJ2-3, with no clear D. V was trimmed by 7 bases and J by 0 bases, leaving 8 bases between them. Germline CDR1 is MGHDK and CDR2 is SYGVNS. This CDR3 contains 13 residues. As DNA, the CDR3 is TGTGCCAGCACCCAGACTAGCACAGATACGCAGTATTTT. Translation gives CASTQTSTDTQYF.

This chain uses TRBV6-1 with TRBJ1-2, with D perhaps TRBD1 (5 bases). The V end was cut by 2 bases, the J end by 3 bases, with 13 bases between. The germline V gene encodes CDR1 MNHNS and CDR2 SASEGT. The length of the CDR3 is 15 residues. The CDR3 loop reads CASSESARAHYGYTF. For the CDR3, the DNA is TGTGCCAGCAGTGAATCTGCCAGGGCTCACTATGGCTACACCTTC.

The rearrangement links TRBV18 to TRBJ1-5; 9 bases align to TRBD1. In germline, CDR1 is KGHSH, CDR2 LQKENI. The CDR3 has 15 amino acids. The V gene end was trimmed by 6 bases and the J gene end by 3 bases; junction bases not matched to a gene: 6. CDR3 protein: CASSSQGAYNQPQHF. For the CDR3, the DNA is TGTGCCAGCTCGTCACAGGGGGCTTACAATCAGCCCCAGCATTTT.

V is TRBV13 and J is TRBJ2-3; D may be TRBD1 (6 bases). This CDR3 region has 15 residues. The V and J ends lost 5 bases and 0 bases respectively, with 12 bases between them. Per the germline V gene, CDR1 is PRHDT and CDR2 is FYEKMQ (reference sequence). CDR3 sequence (DNA): TGTGCCAGCAGCCGAGGACAGAAGAGCACAGATACGCAGTATTTT. The encoded protein is CASSRGQKSTDTQYF.

This clone has more than one count but fewer than ten. The gene calls are TRBV29-1 and TRBJ1-5, with 9 bases aligning to TRBD1. The CDR3 runs to 13 residues. Looked up from germline, CDR1 is SQVTM and CDR2 is ANQGSEA. Trimming at V came to 7 bases and at J to 3 bases, leaving 4 bases not matched to a gene. The CDR3 here is CSAGTGPNQPQHF. In DNA form, the CDR3 reads TGCAGCGCCGGGACAGGGCCCAATCAGCCCCAGCATTTT.

The chain combines TRBV5-1 with TRBJ1-2, with D unclear. The V gene's germline CDR1 is SGHRS and CDR2 YFSETQ. V was shortened by 0 bases and J by 5 bases, with 8 bases between the two germline ends. The CDR3 is 13 residues long. The CDR3 sequence: CASSLESVYGYTF. The CDR3 region has the DNA TGCGCCAGCAGCTTGGAATCAGTGTATGGCTACACCTTC. The full variable domain, rest sourced from reference TRBV5-1 and TRBJ1-2, is KAGVTQTPRYLIKTRGQQVTLSCSPISGHRSVSWYQQTPGQGLQFLFEYFSETQRNKGNFPGRFSGRQFSNSRSEMNVSTLELGDSALYLCASSLESVYGYTFGSGTRLTVV.

In DNA form, the CDR3 reads TGTGCCAGCAGCAAAATGGGCAGGGGAAGCAATCAGCCCCAGCATTTT. This encodes CASSKMGRGSNQPQHF. The chain employs TRBV21-1 and TRBJ1-5; the table's D call of TRBD1 was not tested on the DNA. TRBV21-1 counts as a pseudogene. The CDR3 length is 16 residues.

The chain employs TRBV5-4 and TRBJ1-1; TRBD1 agrees at 7 bases. The V segment lost 4 bases and the J segment 3 bases; nucleotides outside the gene matches: 6. The CDR3 has 14 amino acids. Germline V gene sequence: CDR1 SGHNT, CDR2 YYREEE (reference sequence). The CDR3 DNA follows: TGTGCCAGCAGCATCGGACAGGTCGACACTGAAGCTTTCTTT. Translated: CASSIGQVDTEAFF.

This clone was recorded once. The rearrangement uses TRBV3-1 (or the pseudogene TRBV3-2) and TRBJ2-2; 8 bases match TRBD2. The CDR3 loop spans 15 amino acids. Germline trimming cut 4 bases from V and 4 bases from J; bases unmatched to any gene: 5. The germline V gene encodes CDR1 LGHDT and CDR2 YNNKEL (reference sequence). The CDR3 spells CASSPTSGVTGELFF. The CDR3, as DNA: TGTGCCAGCAGCCCTACTAGCGGAGTCACCGGGGAGCTGTTTTTT.

This clone has a single count. This chain connects TRBV2 to TRBJ2-1; D is perhaps TRBD2 (5 bases). The V and J ends lost 4 bases and 5 bases respectively, with 9 bases between them. Germline V gene lookup returns CDR1 SNHLY and CDR2 FYNNEI. The CDR3 has 13 amino acids. CDR3 sequence: CASSAGRDNEQFF. CDR3 nucleotide sequence: TGTGCCAGCAGTGCTGGGCGGGACAATGAGCAGTTCTTC.

J is TRBJ2-2 and V is TRBV14, with 8 bases lining up with TRBD1. The CDR3 totals 15 residues. Germline V lookup: CDR1 SGHDN, CDR2 FVKESK. The V gene end was trimmed by 4 bases and the J gene end by 5 bases; junction bases not matched to a gene: 6. The CDR3 here is CASSLGQGVTGELFF. The CDR3 nucleotides are TGTGCCAGCAGCCTCGGACAGGGAGTAACCGGGGAGCTGTTTTTT.

V usage is TRBV12-3 or TRBV12-4 and J usage is TRBJ2-4, with 7 bases aligning to TRBD2. The junction had 8 bases not matched to a gene; V was cut back by 8 bases and J by 7 bases. The CDR3 consists of 13 residues. The CDR3 DNA reads TGTGCCAGCTCTCCCGGGGGGAGGAACATTCAGTACTTC. Its protein is CASSPGGRNIQYF.

This chain connects TRBV7-2 to TRBJ2-5, with a weak D call TRBD2 (5 bases). V dropped 1 base and J dropped 1 base, with 7 bases sitting between them. The CDR3 has 14 amino acids. Germline CDR1 is SGHTA and CDR2 is FQGNSA. The CDR3 coding sequence is TGTGCCAGCAGCTTAGGTGCGGGCCAAGAGACCCAGTACTTC. It is translated as CASSLGAGQETQYF.

The rearrangement uses TRBV9 and TRBJ1-1, with D uncertain. Per the germline V gene, CDR1 is SGDLS and CDR2 is YYNGEE. CDR3 length equals 13 residues. The ends were cut back, 4 bases at V and 4 bases at J, with 11 bases in the middle. The CDR3 DNA follows: TGTGCCAGCAGCCCCAGCGGAATCACTGAAGCTTTCTTT. Residues: CASSPSGITEAFF. The variable domain in full, with the rest retrieved from reference TRBV9 and TRBJ1-1, is DSGVTQTPKHLITATGQRVTLRCSPRSGDLSVYWYQQSLDQGLQFLIQYYNGEERAKGNILERFSAQQFPDLHSELNLSSLELGDSALYFCASSPSGITEAFFGQGTRLTVV.

V is TRBV5-4 and J is TRBJ2-1; 8 nucleotides match TRBD2. The germline CDR1 and CDR2 sequences are SGHNT and YYREEE (reference sequence). Trimming took 4 bases from V and 5 from J; bases not matched to a gene: 11. The CDR3 has 16 amino acids. Here the CDR3 DNA reads TGTGCCAGCAGCCCCCCGGGGGTAGCGGGACACAATGAGCAGTTCTTC. Translating it yields CASSPPGVAGHNEQFF.

The J gene is TRBJ2-7, the V gene TRBV4-2, with 7 bases fitting TRBD2. CDR3 length: 17 amino acids. The J segment lost 4 bases and the V segment lost 1 base, leaving 13 bases of the junction unmatched. Germline CDR1 LGHNA, CDR2 YNFKEQ. The CDR3 loop reads CASSQGGLAAAVYEQYF. CDR3 nucleotide sequence: TGTGCCAGCAGCCAAGGTGGGCTAGCGGCGGCGGTTTACGAGCAGTACTTC.

Of note for this clone: Its ends do not fully match the called genes, so a read error is possible. The rearrangement uses TRBV11-2 and TRBJ1-2; D gene uncertain. Germline CDR1 SGHAT, CDR2 FQNNGV. The CDR3 is made up of 14 amino acids. CDR3 coding DNA: TGTGCCAGCACCTTACCCCCTATAGCGAGAGGCTACACCTTC. It encodes CASTLPPIARGYTF. Using reference TRBV11-2 and TRBJ1-2 for the parts outside the CDR3, the full variable domain is EAGVAQSPRYKIIEKRQSVAFWCNPISGHATLYWYQQILGQGPKLLIQFQNNGVVDDSQLPKDRFSAERLKGVDSTLKIQPAKLEDSAVYLCASTLPPIARGYTFGSGTRLTVV.

This chain connects TRBV5-1 to TRBJ1-4; D call uncertain. V gave up 3 bases and J gave up 4 bases, with 10 bases separating them. This CDR3 spans 14 amino acids. Germline CDR1 SGHRS, CDR2 YFSETQ. This CDR3 is CASSSGTNNEKLFF. In DNA form, the CDR3 reads TGCGCCAGCAGCTCCGGCACTAATAATGAAAAACTGTTTTTT.

The chain carries TRBV25-1 and TRBJ2-7; 7 bases are shared with TRBD1. The CDR3 spans 13 residues. The V and J ends lost 5 bases and 3 bases, in that order; junction bases with no gene match: 4. Germline V gene data show CDR1 as MGHDK and CDR2 as SYGVNS. In nucleotides, the CDR3 is TGTGCCAGCAGTAATACAGGGGTCTACGAGCAGTACTTC. This translates into CASSNTGVYEQYF.